Here is one T cell receptor (beta chain) with its context. Its antigen is unknown. The sample belongs to a study of cytomegalovirus exposure and HLA in healthy donors. The study's findings and limits: Whilst most TCR sequences proved rare, a subset of public TCRs occurred across many donors.

Use of 60 Vbeta and 13 Jbeta primers characterized the PCR. Assay: immunoSEQ multiplex PCR; the TCRdb copy retains only in-frame clones and omits some. The data contain about 210,000 clones, approximately 77% of them singletons. This clonotype originated in a man aged 40-50 years in good health and CMV-seropositive. Sequenced material: PBMCs.

Written as DNA, the CDR3 is TGTGCTAGTGTTCGGGATTTAGCGGGGGGCTCCTACAATGAGCAGTTCTTC. Residues: CASVRDLAGGSYNEQFF. The chain links TRBV12-5 to TRBJ2-1; 10 bases match TRBD2. Germline CDR1 is LGHNT and CDR2 is FRNRAP. Germline trimming cut 7 bases from V and 0 bases from J; bases unmatched to any gene: 9. CDR3 length: 17 amino acids.